This TCR beta chain was identified during a study of cytomegalovirus exposure and HLA in healthy donors. Study at large: Both the 120 or so validation repertoires and the 600 to 750 first-cohort repertoires used the same platform, as reported by a later analysis.

Repertoires were generated with immunoSEQ multiplex PCR, while TCRdb's copy carries only in-frame clones and drops some. This table holds under 200,000 clones, about 81% found once. On this clone: What it recognizes is unknown.

The donors formed part of the approximately 130-subject validation cohort, distinct from the approximately 640-subject first cohort. Overall study results and limits: The tendency of first-cohort TCR clusters to co-occur in the 120 or so validation repertoires was identified by a subsequent analysis. Most TCR sequences were rare, but some public TCRs occurred in many donors.

The CDR3 is 14 amino acids. Deletions cut 2 bases from V and 4 bases from J, with 11 bases between. Per germline, CDR1 SNHLY and CDR2 FYNNEI. The gene calls are TRBV2 and TRBJ2-5, with D possibly TRBD1 on 5 matching bases. Sequenced input: PBMCs. The sequence derives from a woman in her 30s in good health and CMV-seronegative. The CDR3 coding sequence is TGTGCCAGCAGTGAACTCCCAGGGATAGAGACCCAGTACTTC. It specifies CASSELPGIETQYF.